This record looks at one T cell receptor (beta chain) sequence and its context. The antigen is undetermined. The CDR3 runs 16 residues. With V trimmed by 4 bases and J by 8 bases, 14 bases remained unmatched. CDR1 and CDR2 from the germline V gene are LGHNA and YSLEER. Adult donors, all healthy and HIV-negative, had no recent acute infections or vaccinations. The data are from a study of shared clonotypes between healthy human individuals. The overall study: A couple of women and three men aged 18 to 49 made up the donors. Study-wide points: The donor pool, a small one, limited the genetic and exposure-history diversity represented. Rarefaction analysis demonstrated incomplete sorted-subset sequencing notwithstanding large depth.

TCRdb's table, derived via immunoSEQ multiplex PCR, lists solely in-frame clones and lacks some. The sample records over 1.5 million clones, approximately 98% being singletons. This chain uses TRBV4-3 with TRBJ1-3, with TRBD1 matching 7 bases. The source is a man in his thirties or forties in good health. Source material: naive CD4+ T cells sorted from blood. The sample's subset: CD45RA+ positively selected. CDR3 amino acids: CASSLAAGTGEDTIYF. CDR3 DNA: TGCGCCAGCAGCCTTGCAGCCGGCACAGGGGAGGACACCATATATTTT.